Below are 20 T cell receptor beta chains sequenced from a single sample in a study of OX40 agonist ivuxolimab in advanced cancers. Sequencing used immunoSEQ multiplex PCR; TCRdb keeps in-frame clones, though not all of them. There are roughly 57,000 clones in the sample; 79% occur only once, and 2% to 3% lies in the top ten. Specimen: CD4+ or CD8+ T cells sorted from blood, collected in a trial of the OX40 agonist ivuxolimab. The receptor source for this set is an adult with an advanced solid tumor such as melanoma, head and neck, liver or kidney cancer.

This chain links TRBV10-2 with TRBJ2-1; 7 nucleotides agree with TRBD2. Germline V lookup: CDR1 WSHSY, CDR2 SAAADI. V lost 6 bases, J lost 4 bases, and 9 bases stayed unmatched. The CDR3 is 15 amino acids. CDR3 amino acids: CASRARLAVYNEQFF. The CDR3 coding sequence is TGCGCCAGCAGGGCCCGGCTAGCGGTTTACAATGAGCAGTTCTTC.

The rearrangement uses TRBV7-6 and TRBJ2-1, with 13 bases aligning to TRBD2. Germline V CDR1 and CDR2: SGHVS, FNYEAQ. With 4 bases clipped from V and 7 bases from J, the junction kept 10 bases outside the gene matches. This CDR3 region has 17 residues. The CDR3 DNA sequence: TGTGCCAGCAGCTCCCTCTTACTAGCGGGGGGGCCGAATGAGCAGTTCTTC. Translated: CASSSLLLAGGPNEQFF.

The chain recombines TRBV19 with TRBJ1-1, with 9 bases aligning to TRBD1. V shed 7 bases and J 3 bases; nucleotides not matched to a gene: 9. From germline, CDR1 is LNHDA and CDR2 SQIVND (reference sequence). CDR3 length: 15 amino acids. CDR3 in amino acids: CASIDYRGRDTEAFF. DNA of the CDR3: TGTGCCAGTATAGACTACAGGGGGCGGGACACTGAAGCTTTCTTT.

The chain employs TRBV28 and TRBJ2-2; D might be TRBD2 (6 bases). This CDR3 contains 14 residues. Trimming cost V 9 bases and J 0 bases, with 11 bases left between them. Germline CDR1 MDHEN, CDR2 SYDVKM. The CDR3 DNA sequence: TGTGCCAGTATGACTAGTCCGAACACCGGGGAGCTGTTTTTT. It codes for CASMTSPNTGELFF. Together with reference TRBV28 and TRBJ2-2, the CDR3 gives the full variable domain: DVKVTQSSRYLVKRTGEKVFLECVQDMDHENMFWYRQDPGLGLRLIYFSYDVKMKEKGDIPEGYSVSREKKERFSLILESASTNQTSMYLCASMTSPNTGELFFGEGSRLTVL.

The chain has TRBV2 and TRBJ2-2, with 9 bases that match TRBD1. This CDR3 has 15 amino acids. V dropped 4 bases and J dropped 4; count of bases not matched to a gene: 4. Germline loops: CDR1 SNHLY, CDR2 FYNNEI. CDR3 in DNA: TGTGCCAGCAGTGTACAGGGGGCGGGCACCGGGGAGCTGTTTTTT. It yields the protein CASSVQGAGTGELFF.

Concerning this clone itself: At one end the junction does not follow the germline gene, possibly because of a read error. The rearrangement links TRBV11-2 to TRBJ1-1; 7 positions agree with TRBD1. Per the germline V gene, CDR1 is SGHAT and CDR2 is FQNNGV. The CDR3 spans 15 residues. Here the CDR3 DNA reads TGTGCCAGCAGCCTAGACCCCCACAGGGGCACTGAAGCTTTCTTT. Amino acid sequence: CASSLDPHRGTEAFF.

The CDR3 loop is CASSSLGGGLTEAFF. Here the CDR3 DNA reads TGTGCCAGCAGCTCCCTCGGGGGCGGGTTGACTGAAGCTTTCTTT. The genes are TRBV7-6 and TRBJ1-1, with D perhaps TRBD1 (6 bases). From germline, CDR1 is SGHVS and CDR2 FNYEAQ. The CDR3 is made up of 15 amino acids. V shed 4 bases and J shed 5 bases, with 17 bases lying between them.

The chain is built from TRBV6-5 and TRBJ2-3; D is undetermined. The CDR3 is 13 residues long. The germline V gene encodes CDR1 MNHEY and CDR2 SVGAGI. Trimming left V 4 bases short and J 4 bases short, with 9 bases between. The CDR3 bases are TGTGCCAGCAGTTCCCCCCCCGCAGATACGCAGTATTTT. Its translation: CASSSPPADTQYF.

This clone was found once. This chain joins TRBV7-2 and TRBJ1-2; D gene uncertain. The CDR3 sequence is 14 residues long. The V gene's germline CDR1 is SGHTA and CDR2 FQGNSA. V shed 3 bases and J shed 4 bases, with 12 bases lying between them. As DNA, the CDR3 is TGTGCCAGCAGCTTGGGGAGATCCCCCTATGGCTACACCTTC. It specifies CASSLGRSPYGYTF.

This chain connects TRBV10-3 to TRBJ1-2; maybe TRBD1 (5 bases). Germline CDR1 and CDR2: ENHRY and SYGVKD. CDR3 length: 14 residues. The V and J ends lost 4 bases and 6 bases respectively, with 15 bases between them. In DNA, the CDR3 is TGTGCCATCAGTGCAATCACAGGTCGAGATGGCTACACCTTC. This encodes CAISAITGRDGYTF.

This clone was seen a handful of times. The rearrangement joins TRBV2 to TRBJ1-1; no reliable D call. There are 11 residues in the CDR3. Deletions cut 6 bases from V and 3 bases from J, with 5 bases between. CDR1 is SNHLY, CDR2 FYNNEI, per germline. The CDR3 DNA reads as TGTGCCAGCAGCCCCTACACTGAAGCTTTCTTT. Amino acids: CASSPYTEAFF.

J is TRBJ1-2 and V is TRBV5-6, with no clear D. This CDR3 has 15 residues. Germline V gene data show CDR1 as SGHDT and CDR2 as YYEEEE. V was clipped by 0 bases and J by 1 base, with 10 bases between them. The CDR3 sequence: CASSLGQRDNYGYTF. The CDR3 nucleotides read TGTGCCAGCAGCTTGGGGCAGAGGGATAACTATGGCTACACCTTC.

The chain couples TRBV9 to TRBJ2-3, with 12 bases lining up with TRBD1. With 4 bases clipped from V and 4 bases from J, the junction kept 4 bases outside the gene matches. Germline lookup yields CDR1 SGDLS and CDR2 YYNGEE. The CDR3 sequence is 15 residues long. CDR3 residues: CASSWGQGAPDTQYF. In nucleotides, the CDR3 is TGTGCCAGCAGCTGGGGACAGGGGGCCCCAGATACGCAGTATTTT.

There are a few counts of this clone. The rearrangement uses TRBV25-1 and TRBJ1-3, with D perhaps TRBD1 (5 bases). Trimming cost V 6 bases and J 0 bases, with 6 bases left between them. The CDR3 contains 13 residues. Germline V gene lookup returns CDR1 MGHDK and CDR2 SYGVNS. This CDR3 reads CASRRGSGNTIYF. Written as DNA, the CDR3 is TGTGCCAGCAGGAGGGGCTCTGGAAACACCATATATTTT. The variable domain in full, with the rest retrieved from reference TRBV25-1 and TRBJ1-3, is EADIYQTPRYLVIGTGKKITLECSQTMGHDKMYWYQQDPGMELHLIHYSYGVNSTEKGDLSSESTVSRIRTEHFPLTLESARPSHTSQYLCASRRGSGNTIYFGEGSWLTVV.

V is TRBV18 and J is TRBJ2-5; no clear D gene. The germline gives CDR1 KGHSH, CDR2 LQKENI. This CDR3 has 11 residues. Trimming cost V 4 bases and J 5 bases, with 5 bases left between them. CDR3 DNA sequence: TGTGCCAGCTCACTGTGGGAGACCCAGTACTTC. Translation: CASSLWETQYF.

The J gene is TRBJ2-7, the V gene TRBV6-6; 7 bases fit TRBD2. The CDR3 covers 12 residues. V was clipped by 11 bases and J by 0 bases; unmatched bases: 4. Per germline, CDR1 MNHNY and CDR2 SVGAGI (reference sequence). The CDR3 region is CAGGGSSYEQYF. CDR3 nucleotide sequence: TGTGCCGGCGGCGGGAGCTCCTACGAGCAGTACTTC.

The V gene is TRBV7-2, the J gene TRBJ1-2; D unresolved. The CDR3 consists of 13 residues. V lost 1 base to trimming and J lost 2 bases, with 5 bases between them. The germline V gene has CDR1 SGHTA and CDR2 FQGNSA. The CDR3 DNA reads TGTGCCAGCAGCTTAGAACGGAACTATGGCTACACCTTC. Translated: CASSLERNYGYTF. The full variable domain, rest sourced from reference TRBV7-2 and TRBJ1-2, is GAGVSQSPSNKVTEKGKDVELRCDPISGHTALYWYRQSLGQGLEFLIYFQGNSAPDKSGLPSDRFSAERTGGSVSTLTIQRTQQEDSAVYLCASSLERNYGYTFGSGTRLTVV.

The rearrangement uses TRBV18 and TRBJ2-7; tentative D call: TRBD1 (6 bases). This CDR3 has 15 residues. CDR1 and CDR2 (germline): KGHSH, LQKENI. Trimming removed 3 bases at V and 7 bases at J, with 19 bases between. CDR3 coding DNA: TGTGCCAGCTCACCGGAGACTGGGGGCCGCTGGGAGCAGTACTTC. Translating it yields CASSPETGGRWEQYF.

The V call is TRBV7-3, the J call TRBJ2-1; D gene ambiguous. Germline V CDR1 and CDR2: SGHTA, FQGTGA. Trimming cost V 5 bases and J 6 bases, with 11 bases left between them. The CDR3 length is 13 residues. The CDR3 loop reads CASSPRGGNEQFF. Written as DNA, the CDR3 is TGTGCCAGCAGCCCTCGAGGCGGCAATGAGCAGTTCTTC.

Only one count was recorded for this clone. The chain employs TRBV6-6 and TRBJ1-5; D call uncertain. Trimming removed 6 bases at V and 1 base at J, with 7 bases between. Germline values: CDR1 MNHNY, CDR2 SVGAGI (reference sequence). This CDR3 is built from 13 residues. In nucleotides, the CDR3 is TGTGCCAGCAGAATAACCAGCAATCAGCCCCAGCATTTT. Its translation: CASRITSNQPQHF.